The rows below give T cell receptor beta chains drawn from one sample of a study of cytomegalovirus exposure and HLA in healthy donors. Libraries were prepared by immunoSEQ multiplex PCR; TCRdb keeps only in-frame clonotypes and omits some of them. The sample lists some 180,000 clones; more than 85% were seen once. The material sequenced was PBMCs. These receptors all come from a girl under two years old in good health and CMV-seronegative. Both conserved end residues are part of each CDR3. D genes are given only for firm matches. Only some rows state a clone size, as once, few, many or a class for expanded clones.

abundance	j_gene	v_gene	d_gene	CDR3nt	CDR3aa
-	TRBJ2-1	TRBV7-8	TRBD1	TGTGCCAGCAGCTTCCCAGGGGGAAGGAACAATGAGCAGTTCTTC	CASSFPGGRNNEQFF
-	TRBJ2-7	TRBV5-1	TRBD2	TGCGCCAGCAGCCTATCAAAAGCGGGAGGATTTAGGTACGAGCAGTACTTC	CASSLSKAGGFRYEQYF
-	TRBJ1-2	TRBV6-5	-	TGTGCCAGCAGTTACTCGCTGGGAGGGGGTGGGTATGGCTACACCTTC	CASSYSLGGGGYGYTF
few	TRBJ1-2	TRBV12-5	-	TGTGCTAGCGCCCGGACGGGGGACTATGGCTACACCTTC	CASARTGDYGYTF
-	TRBJ1-5	TRBV6-1	-	TGTGCCAGCGGACGACAGTACAATCAGCCCCAGCATTTT	CASGRQYNQPQHF
-	TRBJ2-1	TRBV11-2	-	TGTGCCAGCAGCTTGGCTAGCTTCAATGAGCAGTTCTTC	CASSLASFNEQFF
-	TRBJ2-1	TRBV4-1	TRBD2	TGCGCCAGCAGCCAATCCGCGACTAGCGGTGAGCAGTTCTTC	CASSQSATSGEQFF
-	TRBJ1-1	TRBV6-1	TRBD1	TGTGCCAGCAGTCATAGGACAGGGGTTCCTGAAGCTTTCTTT	CASSHRTGVPEAFF
-	TRBJ2-3	TRBV18	TRBD2	TGTGCCAGCTCACCCCTAGCGGGTGGATACACAGATACGCAGTATTTT	CASSPLAGGYTDTQYF
-	TRBJ2-5	TRBV5-5	-	TGTGCCAGCAGCTTGGAGCGGGCTGAGTACTTC	CASSLERAEYF
-	TRBJ2-7	TRBV6-1	TRBD2	TGTGCCAGCAGCTCGGGGGGGGGAGCCTACGAGCAGTACTTC	CASSSGGGAYEQYF
once	TRBJ1-1	TRBV6-5	-	TGTGCCAGCAGATGGGCTGAAGGATATGACACTGAAGCTTTCTTT	CASRWAEGYDTEAFF
-	TRBJ1-2	TRBV19	-	TGTGCCAGTAGTCCGCGTCATTCGATGGCTAACTATGGCTACACCTTC	CASSPRHSMANYGYTF
once	TRBJ2-1	TRBV10-3	TRBD2	TGTGCCTCTGGGACTAGCCCCAATGAGCAGTTCTTC	CASGTSPNEQFF
-	TRBJ1-1	TRBV19	-	TGTGCCAGTAGTATATTCGGTCGTGCTTTCTTT	CASSIFGRAFF
-	TRBJ2-3	TRBV15	TRBD1	TGTGCCACCAGCGGGAGACAGGGCGCAGATACGCAGTATTTT	CATSGRQGADTQYF
-	TRBJ2-5	TRBV18	TRBD1	TGTGCCAGCTCAACAAGACAGGGAACCCAAGAGACCCAGTACTTC	CASSTRQGTQETQYF
-	TRBJ1-6	TRBV12-5	-	TGTGCTAGTGGTTCCCCCCACTTCCCCGGGAGAAGATCTAATTCACCCCTCCACTTT	CASGSPHFPGRRSNSPLHF
-	TRBJ1-1	TRBV6-5	TRBD1	TGTGCCAGCAGTTACTCCCATCAGACAGGGATGACTGAAGCTTTCTTT	CASSYSHQTGMTEAFF